One T cell receptor (beta chain) is described in this entry. The sample is drawn from a study of blood T cell repertoires in COVID-19. This CDR3 comprises 16 residues. The germline V gene encodes CDR1 GTSNPN and CDR2 SVGIG (reference sequence). V shed 2 bases and J shed 10 bases, with 21 bases lying between them. Original processing methods: Researchers report that nucleated cell counts were estimated from reference gene primer amplification. Libraries were prepared by immunoSEQ multiplex PCR; TCRdb keeps only in-frame clonotypes and omits some of them. That table is the source of V, J and clone size, and D and trimming were worked out from the DNA. The sample records approximately 400,000 clones, more than 75% being singletons. Everyone who took part was about 18 to 90 years old, and they came from over 20 US areas.

This chain links TRBV30 with TRBJ1-6, with D possibly matching TRBD1 (6 bases). This receptor was taken from a woman aged 18-29 years who had recovered from COVID-19. Specimen: PBMCs or T cells enriched from blood (not recorded which). This CDR3 reads CAWSRAGAPLGSPLHF. The CDR3 region has the DNA TGTGCCTGGAGTCGGGCAGGGGCACCCTTGGGATCACCCCTCCACTTT.